The rows below give T cell receptor beta chains drawn from one sample of a study of blood T cell repertoires in COVID-19. The assay was immunoSEQ multiplex PCR, and TCRdb's table has in-frame clones only and misses some. The sample comprises about 73,000 clones, 65% to 85% of which are singletons, and 2.5% rests with the top ten. Sequenced material: peripheral blood. Source of these receptors: an elderly man with active or convalescent COVID-19. The CDR3 runs from the conserved cysteine through the conserved F or W. Each record gives: clone size, J gene, V gene, D gene, CDR3 DNA, CDR3 protein. The D gene is left open where the match is weak. Clone size, where shown, is once, few, many, or a class for clones that have expanded.

>.|TRBJ1-2|TRBV5-4|.
TGTGCCAGCAGCTTGGCCGGAGGGAAAGGCTACACCTTC
CASSLAGGKGYTF
>.|TRBJ1-4|TRBV14|.
TGTGCCAGCAGCCAAGCGGGGAGAAAACTGTTTTTT
CASSQAGRKLFF
>once|TRBJ2-5|TRBV18|.
TGTGCCAGCTCACCCGCCGGGAGAAGGGAAGAGACCCAGTACTTC
CASSPAGRREETQYF
>once|TRBJ2-1|TRBV24-1|TRBD2
TGTGCCACCAGTGACAGCGGGGCCGGCAGGGAGCAGTTCTTC
CATSDSGAGREQFF
>.|TRBJ2-2|TRBV6-4|.
TGTGCCAGCAGTGCAGGGACTCACACCGGGGAGCTGTTTTTT
CASSAGTHTGELFF
>.|TRBJ1-1|TRBV5-1|TRBD1
TGCGCCAGCAGCCCTTCCCGAGGGACAGGAGGCACTGAAGCTTTCTTT
CASSPSRGTGGTEAFF
>.|TRBJ2-7|TRBV3-1/TRBV3-2|TRBD1
TGTGCCAGCAGCCGGGGACAGGGGGCCCCCTACGAGCAGTACTTC
CASSRGQGAPYEQYF
>once|TRBJ2-7|TRBV7-9|TRBD2
TGTGCCAGCAGCTTAGCGGGAGGGCCCTACGAGCAGTACTTC
CASSLAGGPYEQYF
>.|TRBJ1-5|TRBV6-5|.
TGTGCCAGCAGGTTAGATGGCAATCAGCCCCAGCATTTT
CASRLDGNQPQHF
>once|TRBJ2-3|TRBV4-1|.
TGCGCCAGCAGCCAAGACCAGAGCACAGATACGCAGTATTTT
CASSQDQSTDTQYF
>.|TRBJ2-7|TRBV2|.
TGTGCCAGCAGAGTAGACACGCACGAGCAGTACTTC
CASRVDTHEQYF
>few|TRBJ2-6|TRBV5-6|TRBD1
TGTGCCAGCAGCCCCACCAGGGGGAGAGGGCCTGGGGCCAACGTCCTGACTTTC
CASSPTRGRGPGANVLTF
>.|TRBJ2-2|TRBV5-1|.
TGCGCCAGCAGACACAGGGACACGAACACCGGGGAGCTGTTTTTT
CASRHRDTNTGELFF
>few|TRBJ2-3|TRBV7-8|TRBD2
TGTGCCAGCAGCCCCCCCGGGACTAGCGGGAGTCGTTATTTT
CASSPPGTSGSRYF
>.|TRBJ1-6|TRBV28|TRBD1
TGTGCCAGCACCACTACAGGGGCAGGGGACCCACCCCTCCACTTT
CASTTTGAGDPPLHF